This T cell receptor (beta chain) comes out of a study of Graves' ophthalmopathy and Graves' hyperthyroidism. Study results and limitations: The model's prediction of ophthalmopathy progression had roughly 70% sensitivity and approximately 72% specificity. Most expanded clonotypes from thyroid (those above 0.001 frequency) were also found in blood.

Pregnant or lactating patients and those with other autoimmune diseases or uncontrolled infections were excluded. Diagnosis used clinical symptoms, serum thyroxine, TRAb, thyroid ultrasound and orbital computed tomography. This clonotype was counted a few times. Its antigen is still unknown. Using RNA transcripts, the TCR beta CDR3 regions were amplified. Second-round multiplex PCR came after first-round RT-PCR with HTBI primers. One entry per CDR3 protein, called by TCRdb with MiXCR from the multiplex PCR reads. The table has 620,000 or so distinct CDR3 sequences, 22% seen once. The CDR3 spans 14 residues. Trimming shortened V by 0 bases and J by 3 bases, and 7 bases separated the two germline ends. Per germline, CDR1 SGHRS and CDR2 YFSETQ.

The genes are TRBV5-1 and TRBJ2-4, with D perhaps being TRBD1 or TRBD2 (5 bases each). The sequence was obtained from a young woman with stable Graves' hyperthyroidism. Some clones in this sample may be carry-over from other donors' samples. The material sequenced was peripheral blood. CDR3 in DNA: TGCGCCAGCAGCTTGGGAGGGGTCAAAAACATTCAGTACTTC. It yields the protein CASSLGGVKNIQYF.